This T cell receptor (beta chain) was recorded in a study of T cell responses to AZD1222 COVID-19 vaccine. Germline values: CDR1 SGHNT, CDR2 YYREEE (reference sequence). Trimming took 4 bases from V and 8 from J; bases not matched to a gene: 4. The CDR3 spans 12 residues. TCRdb's table, derived via immunoSEQ multiplex PCR, lists solely in-frame clones and lacks some. Of about 100,000 clones in the sample, 70% to 90% were seen once. This chain connects TRBV5-4 to TRBJ1-2, with 8 bases that match TRBD1. This TCR came from an adult in good health. Specimen: peripheral blood, collected on day 0 of AZD1222 vaccination. CDR3: CASSQGAGGYTF. CDR3 coding DNA: TGTGCCAGCAGCCAGGGGGCGGGAGGCTACACCTTC.